This T cell receptor beta chain derives from a study of T-cell memory formation after mild COVID-19. Germline V CDR1 and CDR2: MNHNS, SASEGT. This CDR3 has 13 residues. V dropped 10 bases and J dropped 1 base, with 11 bases sitting between them. Concerning this clonotype: No antigen is known for it.

Regarding the study as a whole: The pre-infection memory compartment contained some responding clones, suggesting cross-reactive memory joined.

TCRdb processed the 5' RACE reads anew with MiXCR; each CDR3 protein has one entry. The table has around 190,000 distinct CDR3 sequences, about 18% seen once; the top ten hold around 3.9%. The TCR sequence derives from a man aged 18 to 30 who had mild COVID-19 (a few samples of this study predate the infection). Cell type and time point are not known. V usage is TRBV6-1 and J usage is TRBJ1-5; TRBD1 is a possible D gene (6 bases). Sequencing input: PBMCs or a T cell subset sorted from them (not recorded which). The CDR3 DNA sequence: TGTGCCATCAGGAGGGGGAGCAATCAGCCCCAGCATTTT. It yields the protein CAIRRGSNQPQHF.